This T cell receptor beta chain was captured by sequencing in a study of radiotherapy plus CTLA-4 blockade in lung cancer. Study-level background: Around 19% of patients responded objectively, and 31% achieved disease control.

A word on this clone: Antigen unknown.

Germline V gives CDR1 MGHDK, CDR2 SYGVNS. CDR3 length: 15 amino acids. Trimming took off 1 base at V and 6 bases at J, with 15 bases between the two ends. Study results and caveats: Strongest reported response predictors: early blood clone changes and post-radiation interferon-beta.

This table comes from immunoSEQ multiplex PCR, and its TCRdb copy is limited to in-frame clones, with some not included. The data hold roughly 110,000 clones, with more than 75% observed a single time. Lung cancer patients with chemo-refractory metastatic non-small-cell disease were given focal radiation plus CTLA-4 blockade with ipilimumab. The rearrangement uses TRBV25-1 and TRBJ1-2; D is ambiguous. The sequenced sample was peripheral blood, obtained from a patient treated with radiotherapy plus ipilimumab. The receptor's source is a human donor with non-small cell lung cancer that progressed on radiotherapy plus ipilimumab. Some clones in this sample may be carry-over from other donors' samples. The CDR3 nucleotides are TGTGCCAGCAGTGAATCTGGTAGCGGTTACAATGGCTACACCTTC. Amino acid sequence: CASSESGSGYNGYTF.